The following is a T cell receptor beta chain sequence with its context. Its antigen remains unidentified. Vbeta (60) and Jbeta (13) primers were used in the PCR. Clones were read by immunoSEQ multiplex PCR, and TCRdb kept only the in-frame ones, dropping some. Its clone listing holds just over 150,000 clones. This record belongs to a study of cytomegalovirus exposure and HLA in healthy donors. Notes on the study in general: Trimming of TCR beta V- and J-genes showed a link, identified in a later analysis, to a missense DCLRE1C variant. Analysis performed later showed TCR beta chains linked to HLA being more clonally expanded than equally common others. Being indistinguishable, some V segments were excluded, TRBV6-2 and TRBV6-3 among them.

Each donor's status was that of a healthy bone marrow donor. Between the trimmed V and J ends, which lost 3 bases and 12 bases, there was a span of 25 bases. The CDR3 extends over 16 amino acids. Germline CDR1 and CDR2: PRHDT and FYEKMQ (reference sequence). The chain carries TRBV13 and TRBJ2-3; D uncertain. Sequenced: PBMCs. This clonotype was obtained from a woman in her sixties or seventies in good health and CMV-seronegative. The chain's CDR3 is CASSFRSQLKITQQYF. CDR3 coding DNA: TGTGCCAGCAGCTTTCGCTCGCAACTTAAAATTACTCAACAGTATTTT.